The rows below give T cell receptor beta chains drawn from one sample of a study of technical replicates of blood from a handful of donors. The data were produced by immunoSEQ multiplex PCR, yet TCRdb's version contains in-frame clones alone and is incomplete. The sample has roughly 76,000 clones; around 94% are singletons. The sequenced sample was T cells isolated from PBMCs. The receptors come from a human donor in good health. Each CDR3 is given without its conserved first and last residue. A clone size is listed for some rows: how often the clone was seen (once, few, many), or a class if it is expanded.

V gene	J gene	clone size	CDR3 protein
TRBV6-1	TRBJ1-2	many	ATRDRRYGYT
TRBV30	TRBJ2-5	few	AWKPLAGSETQY
TRBV7-6	TRBJ1-4	.	ASSQNRGLNEKLF
TRBV7-9	TRBJ2-7	once	ASSDKPGRTYEQY
TRBV20-1	TRBJ2-1	.	SAISGNEQF
TRBV30	TRBJ1-1	.	AWGGQGWTEAF
TRBV7-7	TRBJ1-1	few	ASSLARNTEAF
TRBV27	TRBJ1-1	.	ASSLGPGTEAF
TRBV7-9	TRBJ1-5	.	ASTNTGPQH
TRBV6-5	TRBJ2-5	.	ASSRNTEPETQY
TRBV27	TRBJ1-2	.	ASRPRYGSVAYGYT
TRBV29-1	TRBJ2-3	.	SVEQVTGALNTQY
TRBV29-1	TRBJ1-2	.	SVEGPGAYGYT
TRBV7-9	TRBJ1-1	.	ASSLMREGEAF
TRBV16	TRBJ2-5	.	ASSQQGGSETQY
TRBV28	TRBJ1-2	.	ASGRLQGEYGYT
TRBV19	TRBJ1-4	once	ASRKQGANEKLF
TRBV6-1	TRBJ1-5	.	ASSGLEYSNQPQH
TRBV9	TRBJ2-7	.	ASSAGTGGSYEQY